A selection of T cell receptor beta chains follows, all from one sample in a study of CD8 T cells in ankylosing spondylitis. TCRdb passed the 5' RACE reads through MiXCR, listing each CDR3 protein once. The sample yields 200,000 to 300,000 distinct CDR3 sequences, roughly 10% seen once. Specimen: blood, either unsorted or a sorted T cell fraction (not recorded which). Receptors were obtained from a male donor with ankylosing spondylitis or in good health (not recorded which). Both conserved end residues are part of each CDR3. A D gene is named only where the DNA matches it firmly. Part of the rows lack a size; the others show once, few, many or a class for expanded clones.

many,TRBV7-8,TRBJ2-5,.,TGTGCCAGCAGCTCCCAGACGCAAGAGACCCAGTACTTC,CASSSQTQETQYF
.,TRBV28,TRBJ2-2,.,TGTGCCAGCAGGCCCCCGGGCACCGGGGAGCTGTTTTTT,CASRPPGTGELFF
many,TRBV5-1,TRBJ2-7,.,TGCGCCAGCAGCTTGTACAGTATGGGCGAGCAGTACTTC,CASSLYSMGEQYF
many,TRBV10-3,TRBJ1-5,.,TGTGCCATCAGCGGCAGGGGCCAGGGTCAGCCCCAGCATTTT,CAISGRGQGQPQHF
many,TRBV7-8,TRBJ1-1,.,TGTGCCAGCAGCTTAGATGCGACACCTAGCACTGAAGCTTTCTTT,CASSLDATPSTEAFF
few,TRBV27,TRBJ2-7,.,TGTGCCAGCAGCTTCGCCCAGAAGGACGAGCAGTACTTC,CASSFAQKDEQYF
.,TRBV11-2,TRBJ2-4,.,TGTGCCAGCAACTTGTCGTCCGGCAGTCATAGCCAAAACATTCAGTACTTC,CASNLSSGSHSQNIQYF
many,TRBV7-6,TRBJ2-1,.,TGTGCCAGCAGCCTCCCTGGGGGGCCCGATGAGCAGTTCTTC,CASSLPGGPDEQFF
.,TRBV18,TRBJ1-2,TRBD1,TGTGCCAGCTCGGGACAGGGGAATAACTATGGCTACACCTTC,CASSGQGNNYGYTF
many,TRBV28,TRBJ1-5,TRBD1,TGTGCCAGCAGTTTGTCGGGACAGACGAATCAGCCCCAGCATTTT,CASSLSGQTNQPQHF
many,TRBV20-1,TRBJ1-4,.,TGCAGTGCTAGAGATCTGGCCGGCGGGTTTGAAAAACTGTTTTTT,CSARDLAGGFEKLFF
many,TRBV6-5,TRBJ2-3,.,TGTGCCAGCAGTTACGGCGGAGGAGCAGATACGCAGTATTTT,CASSYGGGADTQYF
many,TRBV9,TRBJ1-1,TRBD1,TGTGCCAGCAGCACACGACCACAGGGGGCCGGAAGAACTGAAGCTTTCTTT,CASSTRPQGAGRTEAFF
many,TRBV20-1,TRBJ2-3,TRBD2,TGCAGTGCTAGAGACGCCCAAACACCGGGACTAGCGGGAGAGGATACGCAGTATTTT,CSARDAQTPGLAGEDTQYF
few,TRBV28,TRBJ1-5,.,TGTGCCAGCAGCCGCGGACGCCTCCTGTCAACTTCACAGCCCCAGCATTTT,CASSRGRLLSTSQPQHF
many,TRBV12-3/TRBV12-4,TRBJ2-5,TRBD2,TGTGCCAGCAGCCGGGGGGTTAAAGAGACCCAGTACTTC,CASSRGVKETQYF
many,TRBV5-5,TRBJ2-1,TRBD2,TGTGCCAGCAGCCCAACCAGGGCTAGCGGGAGGGCCAATGAGCAGTTCTTC,CASSPTRASGRANEQFF
.,TRBV19,TRBJ1-5,.,TGTGCCAGTAGCACCCAAACTACAGGGTATAGGCAGCCCCAGCATTTT,CASSTQTTGYRQPQHF
many,TRBV27,TRBJ2-2,.,TGTGCCAGCAGTATGGGAGGTCTACACGCCGGGGAGCTGTTTTTT,CASSMGGLHAGELFF
few,TRBV20-1,TRBJ2-2,TRBD1,TGCAGTGCTAGAGGTCTGACAGGGGACGCCGGGGAGCTGTTTTTT,CSARGLTGDAGELFF
.,TRBV6-2/TRBV6-3,TRBJ2-1,.,TGTGCCAGCAGTTACCCAGCAACAGGGGGACTAGCCCCGATAGCCATTACATATGAGCAGTTCTTC,CASSYPATGGLAPIAITYEQFF
.,TRBV5-4,TRBJ2-1,.,TGTGCCAGCAGCTTGGCAGGGGCAAGCTCCCACAATGAGCAGTTCTTC,CASSLAGASSHNEQFF
.,TRBV7-3,TRBJ1-5,.,TGTGCCAGCAGCTTAAGAAGGGGCCAGCCCCAGCATTTT,CASSLRRGQPQHF
many,TRBV4-1,TRBJ2-5,TRBD1,TGCGCCAGCAGCCAAGGGACGACAGGGATTGAGGAGACCCAGTACTTC,CASSQGTTGIEETQYF
many,TRBV5-1,TRBJ2-1,.,TGCGCCAGCAGCTCCGGGGGCTACAGTGATGAGCAGTTCTTC,CASSSGGYSDEQFF
many,TRBV7-3,TRBJ2-3,TRBD1,TGTGCCAGCAGCCTCGGGACAGGGTATTCAGATACGCAGTATTTT,CASSLGTGYSDTQYF
many,TRBV5-1,TRBJ1-1,TRBD1,TGCGCCAGCAGAGGGACGAATTTCGGGACAGCCACCAATGAAGCTTTCTTT,CASRGTNFGTATNEAFF
many,TRBV9,TRBJ2-1,.,TGTGCCAGCAGCTCAGGAGGACTAGAGCAGTTCTTC,CASSSGGLEQFF
many,TRBV5-1,TRBJ2-3,TRBD2,TGCGCCAGCAGCCTGGGACTAATCACAGATACGCAGTATTTT,CASSLGLITDTQYF